This TCR beta chain was found in a study of T cell changes during pregnancy in multiple sclerosis (dated by TCRdb to about 2019). About the full investigation: The study examined how the T cell repertoire changed over the course of pregnancy in women with multiple sclerosis.

Remarks on this clone: The antigen this receptor binds is unknown. There are no base qualities to consult, and no much larger clone falls within one base.

CDR1 MNHNY and CDR2 SVGAGI were looked up in the germline V gene (reference sequence). Trimming removed 2 bases from V and 5 bases from J, leaving 9 bases between the germline ends. The CDR3 holds 13 amino acids from the cysteine to the phenylalanine. Only the CDR3 DNA is retained, 39 bases long and in frame from the first base. Receptors were amplified or captured by the immunoSEQ multiplex PCR assay. TCRdb stores this immuneACCESS table with in-frame sequences only. Part of the clones is absent; in the studies checked, under half of the shortfall reflects unresolved V genes, and no reason is known for the rest. The sample table lists around 70,000 clones, about 90% of them with a count of one. More than 1.2% of the sample is in the top ten clones.

This chain joins TRBV6-6 to TRBJ1-1, and perhaps TRBD1 as D gene, on 6 matching bases. The sequenced sample was peripheral blood, obtained after pregnancy. The sequence came from a female donor with multiple sclerosis, enrolled in a pregnancy study. The sequenced DNA: TGTGCCAGCAGTTACGGGCAGGGGACTGAAGCTTTCTTT. This sequence encodes CASSYGQGTEAFF.